The clone carrying this T cell receptor beta chain showed up just a few times. Its antigen is not known. This CDR3 contains 12 residues. Germline V gene sequence: CDR1 SGHTA, CDR2 FQGNSA. V lost 1 base, J lost 3 bases, and 4 bases lay in between. This record belongs to a study of tumor-infiltrating lymphocytes in localized non-small cell lung cancer. Background on the study: Each patient gave resected tumor and non-adjacent uninvolved lung tissue.

The table came from immunoSEQ multiplex PCR; TCRdb's copy has only in-frame clones and leaves some out. Of approximately 12,000 clones in the sample, around four fifths were seen once. Study-level results: TCR sequencing covered a subset of patients with enough tissue.

The sample was uninvolved lung tissue not adjacent to the tumor. The gene calls are TRBV7-2 and TRBJ2-7; D is unresolved. The source is a human donor with non-small cell lung cancer. CDR3 in amino acids: CASSLDIYEQYF. The CDR3 coding sequence is TGTGCCAGCAGCTTAGACATCTACGAGCAGTACTTC.